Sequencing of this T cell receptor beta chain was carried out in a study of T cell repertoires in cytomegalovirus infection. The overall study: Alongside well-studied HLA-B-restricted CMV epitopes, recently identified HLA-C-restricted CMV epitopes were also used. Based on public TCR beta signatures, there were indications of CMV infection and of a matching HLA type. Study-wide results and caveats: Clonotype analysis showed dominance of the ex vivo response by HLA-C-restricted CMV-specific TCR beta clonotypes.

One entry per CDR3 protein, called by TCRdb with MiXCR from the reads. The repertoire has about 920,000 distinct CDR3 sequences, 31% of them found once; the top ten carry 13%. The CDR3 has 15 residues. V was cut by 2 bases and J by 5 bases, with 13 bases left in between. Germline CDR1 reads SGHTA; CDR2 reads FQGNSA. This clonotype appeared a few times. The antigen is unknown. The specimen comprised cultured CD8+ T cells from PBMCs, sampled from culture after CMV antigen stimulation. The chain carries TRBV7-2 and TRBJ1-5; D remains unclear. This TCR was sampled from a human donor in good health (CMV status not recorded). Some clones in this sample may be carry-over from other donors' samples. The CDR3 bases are TGTGCCAGCAGCTTAACGTTTGAGGAATATCAGCCCCAGCATTTT. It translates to CASSLTFEEYQPQHF.